Here is one T cell receptor beta chain with its context. The antigen remains undetermined. MiXCR, run by TCRdb on the reads, gives a single entry per CDR3 protein. The sample lists about 310,000 distinct CDR3 sequences; 25% were seen once. V was trimmed by 2 bases and J by 7 bases, leaving 6 bases between them. The CDR3 extends over 13 amino acids. This entry is derived from a study of T cell repertoires in cytomegalovirus infection. This chain links TRBV12-3 or TRBV12-4 with TRBJ2-6; D unclear. Sequenced here: cultured PBMCs, sampled from culture after CMV antigen stimulation. The origin of this receptor is a human donor in good health (CMV status not recorded). Some clones in this sample may be carry-over from other donors' samples. The CDR3 coding sequence is TGTGCCAGCAGTTTAATCTCTGCCAACGTCCTGACTTTC. It yields the protein CASSLISANVLTF.